This T cell receptor beta chain was identified in a study of technical replicates of blood from a few donors (dated by TCRdb to about 2017). Its CDR3 holds 16 amino acids, cysteine through phenylalanine. Left in the record is the CDR3 DNA by itself, 48 bases read in frame from the first base. In the germline V gene, CDR1 corresponds to MDHEN and CDR2 to SYDVKM. Unmatched junction bases come to 2, with V trimmed by 2 bases and J by 0 bases. The library was obtained by the immunoSEQ multiplex PCR assay. TCRdb obtained this table from immuneACCESS and retained in-frame rearrangements with V and J assigned. These tables miss some clones; where compared with another copy, unresolved V genes account for less than half of the shortfall, and the remainder is unexplained. Within this sample are tens of thousands of clones, with 92% of them counted one time only. Around 0.41% of the sample comes from the top ten.

Of note for this clone: Its antigen specificity is not known. No per-base quality is available; no much larger clone lies one base away.

Here the chain combines TRBV28 and TRBJ2-1, with 9 bases aligning to TRBD1. This TCR was recovered from a human donor in good health. What was sequenced was T cells isolated from PBMCs. The bases are TGTGCCAGCAGTTTACCGGGACAGGGCTCCTACAATGAGCAGTTCTTC. Its protein product is CASSLPGQGSYNEQFF.